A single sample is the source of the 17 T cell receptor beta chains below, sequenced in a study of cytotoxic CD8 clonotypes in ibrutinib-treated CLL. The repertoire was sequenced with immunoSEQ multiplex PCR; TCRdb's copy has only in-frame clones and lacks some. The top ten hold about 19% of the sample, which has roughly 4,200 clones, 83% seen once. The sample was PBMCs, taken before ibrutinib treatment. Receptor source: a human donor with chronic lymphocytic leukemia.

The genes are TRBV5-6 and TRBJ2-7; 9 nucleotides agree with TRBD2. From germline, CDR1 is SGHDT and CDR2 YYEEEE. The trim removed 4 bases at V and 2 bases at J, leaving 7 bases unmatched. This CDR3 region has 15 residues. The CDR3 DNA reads TGTGCCAGCAGCCTTACTAGCGGGTATACCTACGAGCAGTACTTC. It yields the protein CASSLTSGYTYEQYF.

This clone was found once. CDR3: CASSSGLAGPYEQYF. CDR3 DNA sequence: TGTGCCAGCAGCAGCGGACTAGCGGGGCCCTACGAGCAGTACTTC. The rearrangement joins TRBV7-9 to TRBJ2-7, with TRBD2 matching 12 bases. Looked up from germline, CDR1 is SEHNR and CDR2 is FQNEAQ (reference sequence). V trimming: 5 bases; J trimming: 2 bases; junction bases outside the gene matches: 4. This CDR3 is built from 15 residues. Using reference TRBV7-9 and TRBJ2-7 for the parts outside the CDR3, the full variable domain is DTGVSQNPRHKITKRGQNVTFRCDPISEHNRLYWYRQTLGQGPEFLTYFQNEAQLEKSRLLSDRFSAERPKGSFSTLEIQRTEQGDSAMYLCASSSGLAGPYEQYFGPGTRLTVT.

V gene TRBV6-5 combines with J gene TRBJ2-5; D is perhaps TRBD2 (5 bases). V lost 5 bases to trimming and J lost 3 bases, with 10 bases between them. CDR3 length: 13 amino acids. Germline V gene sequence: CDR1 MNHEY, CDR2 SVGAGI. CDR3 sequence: CASSPGFEETQYF. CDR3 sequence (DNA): TGTGCCAGCAGTCCGGGATTTGAAGAGACCCAGTACTTC.

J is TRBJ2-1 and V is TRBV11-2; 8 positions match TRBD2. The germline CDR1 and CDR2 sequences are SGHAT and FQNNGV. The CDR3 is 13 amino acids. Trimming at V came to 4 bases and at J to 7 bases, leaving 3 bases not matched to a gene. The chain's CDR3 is CASSYLAGNEQFF. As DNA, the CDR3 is TGTGCCAGCAGCTACTTAGCGGGAAATGAGCAGTTCTTC.

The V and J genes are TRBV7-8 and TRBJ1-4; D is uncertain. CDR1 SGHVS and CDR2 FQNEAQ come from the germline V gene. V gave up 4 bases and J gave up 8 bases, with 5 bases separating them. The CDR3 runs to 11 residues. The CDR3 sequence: CASSSEEKLFF. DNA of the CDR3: TGTGCCAGCAGCTCCGAGGAAAAACTGTTTTTT. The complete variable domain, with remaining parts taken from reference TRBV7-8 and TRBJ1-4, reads GAGVSQSPRYKVAKRGQDVALRCDPISGHVSLFWYQQALGQGPEFLTYFQNEAQLDKSGLPSDRFFAERPEGSVSTLKIQRTQQEDSAVYLCASSSEEKLFFGSGTQLSVL.

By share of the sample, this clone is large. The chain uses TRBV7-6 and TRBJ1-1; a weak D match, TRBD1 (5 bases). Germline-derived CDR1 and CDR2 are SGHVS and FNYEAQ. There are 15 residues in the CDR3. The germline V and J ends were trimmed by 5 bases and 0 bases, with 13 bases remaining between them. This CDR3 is CASSPGDPMNTEAFF. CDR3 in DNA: TGTGCCAGCAGCCCGGGGGACCCGATGAACACTGAAGCTTTCTTT.

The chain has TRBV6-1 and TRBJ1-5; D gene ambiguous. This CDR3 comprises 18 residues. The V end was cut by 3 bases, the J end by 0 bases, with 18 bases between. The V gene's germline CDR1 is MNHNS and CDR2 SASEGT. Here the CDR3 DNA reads TGTGCCAGCAGTGATAGGCGGGGTCACCTATATAGCAATCAGCCCCAGCATTTT. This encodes CASSDRRGHLYSNQPQHF.

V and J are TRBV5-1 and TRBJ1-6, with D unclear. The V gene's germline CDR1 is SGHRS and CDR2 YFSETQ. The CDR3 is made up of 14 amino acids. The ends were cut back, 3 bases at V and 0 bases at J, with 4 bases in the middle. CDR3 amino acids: CASSSGSYNSPLHF. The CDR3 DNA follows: TGCGCCAGCAGCTCAGGCTCCTATAATTCACCCCTCCACTTT.

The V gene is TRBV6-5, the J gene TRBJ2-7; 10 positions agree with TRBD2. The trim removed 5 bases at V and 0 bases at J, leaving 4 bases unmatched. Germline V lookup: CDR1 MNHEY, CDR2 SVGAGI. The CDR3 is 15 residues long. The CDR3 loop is CASSPGTSVSYEQYF. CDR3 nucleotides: TGTGCCAGCAGTCCCGGGACTAGCGTCTCCTACGAGCAGTACTTC.

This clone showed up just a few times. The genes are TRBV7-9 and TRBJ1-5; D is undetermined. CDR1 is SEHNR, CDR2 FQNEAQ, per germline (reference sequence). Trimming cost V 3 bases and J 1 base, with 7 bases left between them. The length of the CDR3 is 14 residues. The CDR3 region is CASSLSASNQPQHF. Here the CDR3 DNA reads TGTGCCAGCAGCTTGTCCGCCAGCAATCAGCCCCAGCATTTT.

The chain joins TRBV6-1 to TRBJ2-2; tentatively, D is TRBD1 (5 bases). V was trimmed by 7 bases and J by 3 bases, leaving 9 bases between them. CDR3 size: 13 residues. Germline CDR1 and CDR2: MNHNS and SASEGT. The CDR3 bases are TGTGCCAGCAACGGCAGGGACACCGGGGAGCTGTTTTTT. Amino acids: CASNGRDTGELFF.

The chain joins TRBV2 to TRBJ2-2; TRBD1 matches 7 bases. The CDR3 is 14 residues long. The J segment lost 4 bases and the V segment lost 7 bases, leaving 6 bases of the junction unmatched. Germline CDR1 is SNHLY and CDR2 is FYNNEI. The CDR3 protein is CASTTTGLTGELFF. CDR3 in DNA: TGTGCCAGCACTACGACAGGGCTCACCGGGGAGCTGTTTTTT. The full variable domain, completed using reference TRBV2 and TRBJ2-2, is EPEVTQTPSHQVTQMGQEVILRCVPISNHLYFYWYRQILGQKVEFLVSFYNNEISEKSEIFDDQFSVERPDGSNFTLKIRSTKLEDSAMYFCASTTTGLTGELFFGEGSRLTVL.

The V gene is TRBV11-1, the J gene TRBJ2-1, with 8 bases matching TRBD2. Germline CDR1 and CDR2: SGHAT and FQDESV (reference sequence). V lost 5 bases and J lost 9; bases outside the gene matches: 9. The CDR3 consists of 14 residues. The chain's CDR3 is CASSPRTSRSEQFF. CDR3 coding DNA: TGTGCCAGCAGCCCACGGACTAGCCGGAGTGAGCAGTTCTTC.

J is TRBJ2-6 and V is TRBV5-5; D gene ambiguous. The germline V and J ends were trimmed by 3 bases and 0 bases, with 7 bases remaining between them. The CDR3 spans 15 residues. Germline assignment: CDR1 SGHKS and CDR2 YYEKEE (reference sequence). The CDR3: CASSWGSSGANVLTF. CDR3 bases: TGTGCCAGCAGCTGGGGTAGCTCTGGGGCCAACGTCCTGACTTTC.

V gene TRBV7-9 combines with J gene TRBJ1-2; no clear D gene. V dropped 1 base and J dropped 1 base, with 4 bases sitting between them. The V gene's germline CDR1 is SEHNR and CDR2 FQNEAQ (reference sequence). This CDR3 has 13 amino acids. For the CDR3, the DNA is TGTGCCAGCAGCTTAGACCATAACTATGGCTACACCTTC. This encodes CASSLDHNYGYTF.

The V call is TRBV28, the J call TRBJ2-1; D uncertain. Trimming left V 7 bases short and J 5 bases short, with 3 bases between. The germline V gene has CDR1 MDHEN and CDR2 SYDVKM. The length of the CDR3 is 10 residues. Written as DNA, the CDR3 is TGTGCCAGCAAACACAATGAGCAGTTCTTC. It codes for CASKHNEQFF.

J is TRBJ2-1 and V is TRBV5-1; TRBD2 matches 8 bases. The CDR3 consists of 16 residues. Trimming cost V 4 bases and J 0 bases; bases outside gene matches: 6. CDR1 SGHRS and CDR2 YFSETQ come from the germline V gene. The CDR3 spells CASSLGLAPSYNEQFF. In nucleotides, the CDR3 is TGCGCCAGCAGCCTTGGACTAGCCCCCTCCTACAATGAGCAGTTCTTC.